The rows below give T cell receptor beta chains drawn from one sample of a study of cytomegalovirus exposure and HLA in healthy donors. Sequencing was performed with immunoSEQ multiplex PCR; in TCRdb, only in-frame clones are kept and a portion is missing. The sample includes about 160,000 clones, about four fifths seen only once; the top ten take approximately 11%. Sequenced material: PBMCs. The receptors here all came from a man aged 45-65 years in good health and CMV-seropositive. The CDR3 runs from the conserved cysteine through the conserved F or W.

v_gene: TRBV7-3; CDR3aa: CASTPSAGTGGTDTQYF
v_gene: TRBV6-5; CDR3aa: CASTRQGNGYTF
v_gene: TRBV29-1; CDR3aa: CSALEGAAEAFF
v_gene: TRBV4-1; CDR3aa: CASTRGGETEAFF
v_gene: TRBV28; CDR3aa: CASSSPRTGANEKLFF
v_gene: TRBV6-5; CDR3aa: CASSYTRTENTEAFF
v_gene: TRBV28; CDR3aa: CASSFTTGEAFF
v_gene: TRBV25-1; CDR3aa: CASSERLGGDEQFF
v_gene: TRBV7-9; CDR3aa: CASSLEVSGANSYTQYF
v_gene: TRBV10-3; CDR3aa: CAISVAGGLGGELFF